The 22 T cell receptor beta chains given below trace back to one sample, sequenced in a study of CD8 T cells in ankylosing spondylitis. In TCRdb, the 5' RACE reads were re-called with MiXCR into one record per CDR3 protein. The sample has 200,000 or so distinct CDR3 sequences, under 30% seen once; the top ten hold about 7%. The specimen sequenced was blood, either unsorted or a sorted T cell fraction (not recorded which). The receptor source for this set is a male donor with ankylosing spondylitis or in good health (not recorded which).

This clonotype was picked up a small number of times. J is TRBJ2-2 and V is TRBV12-3 or TRBV12-4; unclear D gene. The V end lost 6 bases, the J end lost 10 bases, and 9 bases lay between the germline ends. The CDR3 length is 11 residues. The CDR3: CASSQIEELFF. CDR3 DNA sequence: TGTGCCAGCAGCCAAATAGAGGAGCTGTTTTTT.

J is TRBJ2-1 and V is TRBV5-1; 11 nucleotides match TRBD2. The CDR3 loop spans 16 amino acids. J gave up 4 bases and V 3 bases, and 6 bases lay outside the gene matches. From germline, CDR1 is SGHRS and CDR2 YFSETQ. The DNA of the CDR3 is TGCGCCAGCAGCTCGGGACTAGCGGCCTTTTACAATGAGCAGTTCTTC. This codes for CASSSGLAAFYNEQFF.

The J gene is TRBJ2-1, the V gene TRBV20-1; maybe TRBD2 (6 bases). This CDR3 has 14 amino acids. Germline values: CDR1 DFQATT, CDR2 SNEGSKA (reference sequence). V was clipped by 0 bases and J by 8 bases, with 14 bases between them. The CDR3 protein is CSARDLGGTYEQFF. DNA of the CDR3: TGCAGTGCTAGAGATTTGGGGGGAACCTATGAGCAGTTCTTC.

At least ten counts were recorded for this clonotype. The chain joins TRBV12-3 or TRBV12-4 to TRBJ1-1; D is possibly TRBD1 (6 bases). The CDR3 spans 14 residues. Trimming cost V 5 bases and J 4 bases, with 14 bases left between them. The CDR3 is CASSGRGQGTEAFF. In DNA form, the CDR3 reads TGTGCCAGCAGTGGCAGGGGACAAGGCACTGAAGCTTTCTTT.

CDR3 loop: CASSQAWTSAAGHEQFF. The CDR3 nucleotides read TGTGCCAGCAGCCAGGCCTGGACTAGCGCCGCGGGCCATGAGCAGTTCTTC. The chain recombines TRBV4-2 with TRBJ2-1, with TRBD2 matching 9 bases. The germline gives CDR1 LGHNA, CDR2 YNFKEQ. J gave up 8 bases and V 3 bases, and 14 bases lay outside the gene matches. The CDR3 runs to 17 residues.

Many counts were recorded for this clonotype. This chain uses TRBV12-5 with TRBJ2-5, with 8 positions matching TRBD1. Germline assignment: CDR1 LGHNT and CDR2 FRNRAP. The CDR3 consists of 17 residues. V lost 7 bases to trimming and J lost 5 bases; unmatched junction nucleotides: 18. In DNA, the CDR3 is TGTGCTAGTGCCCTCAGTCCAGGACAGGGCGATTGGGAGACCCAGTACTTC. This gives the protein CASALSPGQGDWETQYF.

Concerning this clonotype itself: A read error may explain this, as a much larger clone is one base away. As DNA, the CDR3 is TGTGCCATCAGTAAACCAGGGTTAGGTCAGCCCCAGCATTTT. It codes for CAISKPGLGQPQHF. The chain has TRBV10-3 and TRBJ1-5; D possibly corresponds to TRBD1 (5 bases). This CDR3 region has 14 residues. V was trimmed by 5 bases and J by 6 bases, leaving 14 bases between them. The germline gives CDR1 ENHRY, CDR2 SYGVKD.

This clonotype appeared many times. The J gene is TRBJ1-1, the V gene TRBV4-2; D ambiguous. Per the germline V gene, CDR1 is LGHNA and CDR2 is YNFKEQ. V was shortened by 1 base and J by 1 base, with 4 bases between the two germline ends. There are 13 residues in the CDR3. CDR3 loop: CASSQGQNTEAFF. The CDR3 bases are TGTGCCAGCAGCCAAGGGCAGAACACTGAAGCTTTCTTT.

The chain links TRBV5-5 to TRBJ1-5; 7 positions match TRBD1. With V trimmed by 4 bases and J by 3 bases, 7 bases remained unmatched. Germline loops: CDR1 SGHKS, CDR2 YYEKEE (reference sequence). This CDR3 comprises 15 residues. DNA for the CDR3: TGTGCCAGCAGCCCCGGAGGGACAGACAATCAGCCCCAGCATTTT. It translates to CASSPGGTDNQPQHF. The full variable domain, rest sourced from reference TRBV5-5 and TRBJ1-5, is DAGVTQSPTHLIKTRGQQVTLRCSPISGHKSVSWYQQVLGQGPQFIFQYYEKEERGRGNFPDRFSARQFPNYSSELNVNALLLGDSALYLCASSPGGTDNQPQHFGDGTRLSIL.

This clonotype showed up many times. This chain uses TRBV6-5 with TRBJ1-1, with TRBD1 identical over 7 bases. Trimming removed 2 bases from V and 0 bases from J; junction bases left unmatched: 6. CDR1 is MNHEY and CDR2 is SVGAGI in the germline V gene. The CDR3 loop spans 16 amino acids. The CDR3 nucleotides are TGTGCCAGCAGTTACACCGGGGACAGCTTGAACACTGAAGCTTTCTTT. Encoded protein: CASSYTGDSLNTEAFF.

V and J are TRBV12-3 or TRBV12-4 and TRBJ2-7; D perhaps matches TRBD2 (5 bases). Trimming pared 0 bases from V and 7 bases from J, leaving 10 bases between. The CDR3 is 13 residues long. The CDR3 loop is CASSLARTGEQYF. CDR3 in DNA: TGTGCCAGCAGTTTAGCAAGGACGGGAGAGCAGTACTTC.

The chain couples TRBV20-1 to TRBJ1-2; D may be TRBD1 (5 bases). The CDR3 is made up of 13 amino acids. Germline V CDR1 and CDR2: DFQATT, SNEGSKA (reference sequence). V lost 1 base and J lost 5, with 11 bases in between. The CDR3 region has the DNA TGCAGTGCTAGAGCTGGGGCGGAGTATGGCTACACCTTC. This translates into CSARAGAEYGYTF.

DNA for the CDR3: TGTGCCAGCAGTGAGGAAGAGTACCAAGAGACCCAGTACTTC. Protein: CASSEEEYQETQYF. The chain joins TRBV25-1 to TRBJ2-5; no definite D call. V lost 3 bases and J lost 0, with 8 bases in between. Germline CDR1 MGHDK, CDR2 SYGVNS. The CDR3 spans 14 residues. The entire variable domain, with the rest obtained from reference TRBV25-1 and TRBJ2-5, is as follows: EADIYQTPRYLVIGTGKKITLECSQTMGHDKMYWYQQDPGMELHLIHYSYGVNSTEKGDLSSESTVSRIRTEHFPLTLESARPSHTSQYLCASSEEEYQETQYFGPGTRLLVL.

This clonotype was recorded only once. A much larger clone differs by one base, so this may be a read error. This CDR3 is CSARVRGQVEGGELVF. In DNA, the CDR3 is TGCAGTGCTAGAGTAAGGGGACAGGTCGAGGGCGGGGAGCTGGTTTTT. V gene TRBV20-1 combines with J gene TRBJ2-2; 8 bases are a match to TRBD1. Germline V gives CDR1 DFQATT, CDR2 SNEGSKA (reference sequence). The CDR3 consists of 16 residues.

This chain links TRBV2 with TRBJ1-1, with D maybe TRBD1 (6 bases). Between the trimmed V and J ends, which lost 5 bases and 3 bases, there was a span of 13 bases. The germline gives CDR1 SNHLY, CDR2 FYNNEI. The CDR3 runs 14 residues. CDR3 loop: CASSWDKRDTEAFF. The CDR3 DNA is TGTGCCAGCAGTTGGGACAAGAGGGACACTGAAGCTTTCTTT.

J is TRBJ2-3 and V is TRBV28, with 15 positions matching TRBD2. This CDR3 is 17 amino acids long. The V segment lost 5 bases and the J segment 8 bases; nucleotides outside the gene matches: 11. Germline CDR1 is MDHEN and CDR2 is SYDVKM. The CDR3 DNA reads TGTGCCAGCAGTGGACTAGCGGGAGGGTATCGCTTGGGTACGCAGTATTTT. This gives the protein CASSGLAGGYRLGTQYF.

This clonotype was counted at least ten times. The CDR3 nucleotides are TGCGCCAGCAGCTTGGCCCAGGGGGGGTTAAACACCGGGGAGCTGTTTTTT. This gives the protein CASSLAQGGLNTGELFF. The chain joins TRBV5-1 to TRBJ2-2; the D call may be TRBD1 or TRBD2 (7 bases each). V was shortened by 0 bases and J by 2 bases, with 14 bases between the two germline ends. The CDR3 consists of 17 residues. Germline V CDR1 and CDR2: SGHRS, YFSETQ.

V is TRBV9 and J is TRBJ2-2; TRBD2 might be the D (5 bases). V was shortened by 7 bases and J by 5 bases, with 6 bases between the two germline ends. This CDR3 has 11 amino acids. CDR1 is SGDLS and CDR2 is YYNGEE in the germline V gene. CDR3 bases: TGTGCCAGCGAGCGGACCGGGGAGCTGTTTTTT. Its protein is CASERTGELFF.

The CDR3 spells CASSTRTPTDTQYF. Here the CDR3 DNA reads TGTGCCAGCAGCACTCGGACCCCCACAGATACGCAGTATTTT. The rearrangement uses TRBV9 and TRBJ2-3; no reliable D call. From germline, CDR1 is SGDLS and CDR2 YYNGEE. The V end was cut by 4 bases, the J end by 2 bases, with 11 bases between. CDR3 length equals 14 residues. Variable domain in full (rest from reference TRBV9 and TRBJ2-3): DSGVTQTPKHLITATGQRVTLRCSPRSGDLSVYWYQQSLDQGLQFLIQYYNGEERAKGNILERFSAQQFPDLHSELNLSSLELGDSALYFCASSTRTPTDTQYFGPGTRLTVL.

This clonotype has at least ten counts. The V and J genes are TRBV12-3 or TRBV12-4 and TRBJ2-1, with a tentative D call TRBD2 (5 bases). Deletions cut 7 bases from V and 6 bases from J, with 16 bases between. The CDR3 contains 14 residues. CDR3 loop: CASTTRGNVNEQFF. The CDR3 DNA is TGTGCCAGCACCACTCGGGGAAATGTCAATGAGCAGTTCTTC.

About this clonotype itself: A read error may explain this, as a much larger clone is one base away. V usage is TRBV6-5 and J usage is TRBJ1-1, with no clear D. The CDR3 is made up of 13 amino acids. Germline lookup yields CDR1 MNHEY and CDR2 SVGAGI. The CDR3: CAGSYSQRTEAFF. The CDR3 DNA reads TGTGCCGGCAGTTACAGTCAGAGGACTGAAGCTTTCTTT.

The J gene is TRBJ2-7, the V gene TRBV20-1; 13 bases fit TRBD2. V trimming: 5 bases; J trimming: 7 bases; junction bases outside the gene matches: 11. Per germline, CDR1 DFQATT and CDR2 SNEGSKA (reference sequence). This CDR3 contains 15 residues. The CDR3 sequence: CSAYLLAGGGLEQYF. The CDR3, as DNA: TGCAGTGCTTATCTACTAGCGGGAGGGGGGTTGGAGCAGTACTTC.